Listed below are T cell receptor beta chains from one sample, sequenced in a study of CD8 T cells in Susac syndrome. TCRdb analysed the immunoSEQ multiplex PCR reads with MiXCR anew, one entry per CDR3 protein. The profile shows more than 200,000 distinct CDR3 sequences, 90% to 95% of them singletons. Sequencing used CD4+ T cells from PBMCs. The origin of the receptors is a human donor with multiple sclerosis. The CDR3 runs from the conserved cysteine through the conserved F or W. Each record gives: clone size, D gene, V gene, J gene, CDR3 protein, CDR3 DNA. The D gene is left open where the match is weak. Clone size, where shown, is once, few, many, or a class for clones that have expanded.

.,.,TRBV7-3,TRBJ2-3,CASSAQLTRLYADTQYF,TGTGCCAGCAGCGCCCAGTTGACGCGCCTGTATGCAGATACGCAGTATTTT
once,TRBD1,TRBV12-3/TRBV12-4,TRBJ1-5,CASSSRQGRYNQPQHF,TGTGCCAGCAGTTCTCGACAGGGGCGGTATAATCAGCCCCAGCATTTT
once,.,TRBV24-1,TRBJ2-5,CATSDLPGAGQYF,TGTGCCACCAGTGATTTGCCCGGGGCCGGCCAGTACTTC
.,.,TRBV7-2,TRBJ2-5,CASSLAVRAASAQETQYF,TGTGCCAGCAGCTTAGCTGTTAGGGCGGCTAGCGCCCAAGAGACCCAGTACTTC
.,.,TRBV27,TRBJ1-5,CASSSLSEPQHF,TGTGCCAGCTCCAGTCTCAGTGAGCCCCAGCATTTT
few,.,TRBV28,TRBJ1-1,CASSLFNWRTVNTEAFF,TGTGCCAGCAGTTTATTTAACTGGAGGACGGTGAACACTGAAGCTTTCTTT
.,TRBD1,TRBV6-1,TRBJ2-5,CASRGTGGGETQYF,TGTGCCAGCAGGGGGACAGGAGGGGGAGAGACCCAGTACTTC
few,.,TRBV4-1,TRBJ2-4,CASSQEARGVPYF,TGCGCCAGCAGCCAAGAGGCAAGAGGTGTTCCATACTTC
.,TRBD1,TRBV29-1,TRBJ2-7,CSVSQGTEQYF,TGCAGCGTTTCACAGGGGACCGAGCAGTACTTC
once,.,TRBV6-2/TRBV6-3,TRBJ2-5,CASSSQAEGPETQYF,TGTGCCAGCAGTTCTCAAGCGGAGGGCCCGGAGACCCAGTACTTC
.,.,TRBV11-2,TRBJ2-7,CASSFSSSSGGTYEQYF,TGTGCCAGCAGCTTTTCGAGTAGTTCGGGGGGCACCTACGAGCAGTACTTC
.,.,TRBV12-3/TRBV12-4,TRBJ2-5,CASTFGGIQTQYF,TGTGCCAGCACCTTTGGGGGGATACAGACCCAGTACTTC
.,TRBD1,TRBV24-1,TRBJ2-3,CATDSGQGEGDTQYF,TGTGCCACCGACTCAGGACAGGGGGAAGGAGATACGCAGTATTTT
.,.,TRBV2,TRBJ1-4,CASGQQGATNEKLFF,TGTGCCAGCGGACAGCAGGGTGCAACTAATGAAAAACTGTTTTTT
.,TRBD1,TRBV20-1,TRBJ2-3,CSAPGTGANTQYF,TGCAGTGCTCCCGGGACAGGGGCAAATACGCAGTATTTT
.,.,TRBV10-2,TRBJ2-7,CASGSGPASEQYF,TGCGCCAGCGGTAGCGGTCCCGCCAGCGAGCAGTACTTC
.,TRBD2,TRBV6-1,TRBJ2-3,CATGLAGANTQYF,TGTGCCACAGGACTAGCGGGGGCAAATACGCAGTATTTT
.,.,TRBV6-5,TRBJ1-1,CASSYSGRKRGSEAFF,TGTGCCAGCAGTTACTCGGGCCGCAAGAGGGGCTCTGAAGCTTTCTTT
.,.,TRBV5-8,TRBJ2-7,CASSLDFGSGLTYEQYF,TGTGCCAGCAGCTTGGACTTTGGGTCGGGGTTGACCTACGAGCAGTACTTC
.,.,TRBV19,TRBJ1-5,CASSNSNQPQHF,TGTGCCAGTAGCAATAGCAATCAGCCCCAGCATTTT
.,.,TRBV28,TRBJ1-2,CASSLNGISYGYTF,TGTGCCAGCAGTCTAAACGGGATCTCCTATGGCTACACCTTC
.,.,TRBV6-6,TRBJ1-5,CANGRNNQPQHF,TGTGCCAACGGACGGAACAATCAGCCCCAGCATTTT
.,TRBD1,TRBV20-1,TRBJ1-1,CSAIHPTGGYTEAFF,TGCAGTGCTATCCACCCGACAGGGGGCTACACTGAAGCTTTCTTT
.,.,TRBV27,TRBJ2-3,CASSLAQTDTQYF,TGTGCCAGCAGTTTAGCCCAGACAGATACGCAGTATTTT
.,TRBD2,TRBV3-1,TRBJ2-2,CASSQGLAGGAGTGELFF,TGTGCCAGCAGCCAGGGACTAGCGGGAGGGGCGGGCACCGGGGAGCTGTTTTTT
once,.,TRBV20-1,TRBJ2-5,CSAASQETQYF,TGCAGTGCGGCCAGCCAAGAGACCCAGTACTTC
.,.,TRBV29-1,TRBJ1-1,CSVVPGYTEAFF,TGCAGCGTTGTCCCCGGGTACACTGAAGCTTTCTTT
.,.,TRBV11-2,TRBJ2-5,CASSSAPRETQYF,TGTGCCAGCAGCTCCGCCCCCCGGGAGACCCAGTACTTC
.,TRBD1,TRBV28,TRBJ2-7,CASRTSGTGTYEQYF,TGTGCCAGCAGAACCTCCGGGACAGGGACCTACGAGCAGTACTTC
.,.,TRBV29-1,TRBJ1-5,CSVGSKDQPQHF,TGCAGCGTTGGTTCGAAGGACCAGCCCCAGCATTTT
once,.,TRBV28,TRBJ1-1,CASSLLGGDTEAFF,TGTGCCAGCAGTTTACTGGGGGGTGACACTGAAGCTTTCTTT
.,.,TRBV24-1,TRBJ2-5,CATSDRGRETQYF,TGTGCCACCAGTGATCGTGGACGCGAGACCCAGTACTTC
.,.,TRBV4-2,TRBJ1-1,CASSQEDRGAEAFF,TGTGCCAGCAGCCAAGAGGACCGGGGGGCTGAAGCTTTCTTT
.,TRBD2,TRBV4-1,TRBJ2-3,CASSQHSGRRTDTQYF,TGCGCCAGCAGCCAACATAGCGGGAGGCGCACAGATACGCAGTATTTT
.,TRBD1,TRBV4-2,TRBJ2-7,CASSPGQGEYEQYF,TGTGCCAGCAGCCCGGGACAGGGGGAGTACGAGCAGTACTTC
few,.,TRBV20-1,TRBJ1-5,CSAGVGGGNQPQHF,TGCAGTGCTGGGGTTGGGGGGGGCAATCAGCCCCAGCATTTT
.,.,TRBV15,TRBJ2-6,CATSRGGTGANVLTF,TGTGCCACCAGCAGAGGAGGGACTGGGGCCAACGTCCTGACTTTC
.,.,TRBV2,TRBJ1-5,CASSEPGRPRGNQPQHF,TGTGCCAGCAGCGAACCGGGACGTCCAAGGGGCAATCAGCCCCAGCATTTT